This TCR beta chain was profiled in a study of graft-versus-host responses after intestinal transplantation. CDR1 is ENHRY and CDR2 is SYGVKD in the germline V gene. There are 16 residues in the CDR3. V lost 4 bases and J 3 bases, leaving 19 bases between the germline ends. Measured with immunoSEQ multiplex PCR; TCRdb has only the in-frame clones, and not every one. This sample has roughly 120,000 clones, with 93% found just once. In its sample, this clone was seen a few times. Its antigen is unidentified. Notes on the study in general: Recipient marrow showed GvH clones, some seen first in ileum or blood.

The clonotype comes from a human donor who was the organ donor for an intestinal transplant. The sequencing here drew on unstimulated CD8+ T cells sorted from spleen or lymph node cells, taken before transplant. The chain carries TRBV10-3 and TRBJ2-7; D perhaps matches TRBD2 (6 bases). The CDR3 loop reads CAISGPRSSRGYEQYF. The CDR3 DNA sequence: TGTGCCATCAGTGGCCCCCGGTCTTCGCGGGGCTACGAGCAGTACTTC.